This TCR beta chain was observed in a study of T cell responses to AZD1222 COVID-19 vaccine. CDR1 is LGHNA and CDR2 is YSLEER in the germline V gene. V was clipped by 0 bases and J by 0 bases, with 8 bases between them. The CDR3 covers 15 residues. TCRdb's table, derived via immunoSEQ multiplex PCR, lists solely in-frame clones and lacks some. This sample has around 120,000 clones; roughly 92% occur once, and the top ten carry 0.9% to 1.4%. The sequenced sample was peripheral blood, obtained 28 days after the second AZD1222 dose. The receptor was derived from an adult who received the AZD1222 COVID-19 vaccine. The chain uses TRBV4-3 and TRBJ1-1; unclear D gene. CDR3 sequence: CASSQDLGMNTEAFF. CDR3 nucleotides: TGCGCCAGCAGCCAAGATCTGGGGATGAACACTGAAGCTTTCTTT.